Listed here are 8 T cell receptor beta chains from one sample, sequenced in a study of blood T cell repertoires in COVID-19. TCRdb's copy holds only in-frame clones and misses some; the assay was immunoSEQ multiplex PCR. This sample yields 350,000 to 400,000 clones, of which 91% are seen a single time; 0.86% belongs to the top ten. Sequencing was performed on PBMCs or T cells enriched from blood (not recorded which). Receptors originate from a woman aged 40 to 49 who had been exposed to COVID-19.

The chain recombines TRBV7-8 with TRBJ2-2; 8 bases map to TRBD2. CDR3 length: 17 residues. The V segment lost 5 bases and the J segment 0 bases; nucleotides outside the gene matches: 8. The germline V gene has CDR1 SGHVS and CDR2 FQNEAQ. DNA for the CDR3: TGTGCCAGCAGCCGATCCGGGGGGGCCGCGAACACCGGGGAGCTGTTTTTT. It specifies CASSRSGGAANTGELFF.

V usage is TRBV19 and J usage is TRBJ1-5; possibly TRBD1 for D (6 bases). Germline assignment: CDR1 LNHDA and CDR2 SQIVND (reference sequence). Trimming took off 5 bases at V and 0 bases at J, with 14 bases between the two ends. CDR3 length: 16 amino acids. The CDR3 here is CASSSTGPYSNQPQHF. DNA of the CDR3: TGTGCCAGTAGTTCCACAGGGCCCTATAGCAATCAGCCCCAGCATTTT.

This chain links TRBV2 with TRBJ2-1; 8 bases are shared with TRBD2. CDR1 is SNHLY, CDR2 FYNNEI, per germline. This CDR3 spans 12 amino acids. V shed 5 bases and J 7 bases; nucleotides not matched to a gene: 1. CDR3: CASSTSGNEQFF. Written as DNA, the CDR3 is TGTGCCAGCAGTACTAGCGGAAATGAGCAGTTCTTC.

The rearrangement uses TRBV5-6 and TRBJ1-5; D remains ambiguous. Germline CDR1 and CDR2: SGHDT and YYEEEE. With 0 bases removed from V and 2 bases from J, the gap between germline ends came to 12 bases. This CDR3 contains 16 residues. The CDR3 nucleotides read TGTGCCAGCAGCTTGGGCGGCTCGGTGGGCAATCAGCCCCAGCATTTT. The encoded protein is CASSLGGSVGNQPQHF.

This clone was recorded once. Other nucleotide sequences from this sample produce the same CDR3. This sequence joins TRBV7-2 and TRBJ2-2; tentative D call: TRBD2 (6 bases). The CDR3 consists of 14 residues. From germline, CDR1 is SGHTA and CDR2 FQGNSA. V lost 1 base, J lost 5 bases, and 8 bases lay in between. The CDR3: CASSLGGTTGELFF. The CDR3 bases are TGTGCCAGCAGCTTAGGGGGGACTACCGGGGAGCTGTTTTTT.

The CDR3 loop reads CASSLGGVSYEQYF. The CDR3 DNA reads as TGTGCCAGCAGCTTAGGCGGGGTGTCCTACGAGCAGTACTTC. The rearrangement links TRBV13 to TRBJ2-7, with a weak D call TRBD2 (5 bases). The CDR3 consists of 14 residues. Trimming cost V 0 bases and J 1 base, with 7 bases left between them. CDR1 is PRHDT, CDR2 FYEKMQ, per germline (reference sequence).

The chain combines TRBV5-1 with TRBJ2-1; D might be TRBD1 (6 bases). CDR3 length: 15 amino acids. Germline CDR1 and CDR2: SGHRS and YFSETQ. The V end lost 0 bases, the J end lost 0 bases, and 7 bases lay between the germline ends. Here the CDR3 DNA reads TGCGCCAGCAGCTTGGACAGGGCCTCCTACAATGAGCAGTTCTTC. Amino acid sequence: CASSLDRASYNEQFF.

The chain has TRBV7-9 and TRBJ2-3; D possibly corresponds to TRBD2 (6 bases). The CDR3 spans 15 residues. V was trimmed by 5 bases and J by 8 bases, leaving 20 bases between them. Looked up from germline, CDR1 is SEHNR and CDR2 is FQNEAQ (reference sequence). The CDR3 nucleotides are TGTGCCAGCAGCCCCCAGCCGGGGGTTGTTGGTACGCAGTATTTT. Its protein is CASSPQPGVVGTQYF.